These 2 T cell receptor beta chains originate from one sample sequenced in a study of blood T cell repertoires in COVID-19. This table comes from immunoSEQ multiplex PCR, and its TCRdb copy is limited to in-frame clones, with some not included. The profile shows about 150,000 clones, roughly nine tenths of them singletons. The source material was peripheral blood. The receptors originated from a human donor in a cohort sampled during active COVID-19.

This chain links TRBV27 with TRBJ1-3; D perhaps matches TRBD1 (6 bases). The CDR3 spans 16 residues. Deletions cut 3 bases from V and 7 bases from J, with 19 bases between. The germline gives CDR1 MNHEY, CDR2 SMNVEV (reference sequence). CDR3 in amino acids: CASSFPNREWENTIYF. DNA of the CDR3: TGTGCCAGCAGTTTCCCCAACAGGGAGTGGGAGAACACCATATATTTT.

In its sample, this clone was seen once. V and J are TRBV11-1 and TRBJ2-4, with 11 positions matching TRBD2. Germline V gene sequence: CDR1 SGHAT, CDR2 FQDESV (reference sequence). V lost 4 bases, J lost 2 bases, and 4 bases stayed unmatched. This CDR3 spans 16 amino acids. CDR3 in amino acids: CASSSSGGLTKNIQYF. The CDR3 DNA sequence: TGTGCCAGCAGCTCTAGCGGGGGGTTGACCAAAAACATTCAGTACTTC.